The T cell receptor beta chain under discussion was sequenced for a study of OX40 agonist ivuxolimab in advanced cancers. Study at large: Aged about 20 to 80 with a mean of approximately 60 years, they were less than 90% male.

Germline loops: CDR1 SQVTM, CDR2 ANQGSEA. V was trimmed by 3 bases and J by 0 bases, leaving 10 bases between them. The CDR3 covers 14 residues. Profiling relied on immunoSEQ multiplex PCR, and the TCRdb table lists in-frame clones only, not all of them. The table lists around 25,000 clones, less than 90% of them singletons. Worth noting for this clone: What it binds is unknown.

Findings of the study overall: The average count of expanded clones was higher among CD8+ T cells than among CD4+.

The J gene is TRBJ2-3, the V gene TRBV29-1; tentatively, D is TRBD2 (5 bases). The material was CD4+ or CD8+ T cells sorted from blood, obtained in a trial of the OX40 agonist ivuxolimab. This clonotype was obtained from an adult with an advanced solid tumor such as melanoma, head and neck, liver or kidney cancer. The chain's CDR3 is CSVDSGGSTDTQYF. Here the CDR3 DNA reads TGCAGCGTTGACAGCGGAGGTAGCACAGATACGCAGTATTTT.